The entry that follows covers one TCR beta chain sequence. Its target is not known. The germline CDR1 and CDR2 sequences are SGHRS and YFSETQ. The length of the CDR3 is 16 residues. The data are from a study of T cells expressing NK-cell markers. Study-level information: It was sorted CD3+CD56-NKG2C+, CD3+CD56+NKG2C- and CD3+CD56+NKG2C+ T cells that provided the TCR beta repertoires.

The study's findings and limits: Among CD8+ T cells from 5 to 7 donors, dominant NKG2C+ clonotypes accounted for about 1.0-7.0%.

5'RACE template switching with UMIs produced the TCR beta cDNA. Following a re-call of the 5' RACE reads, TCRdb has one entry per CDR3 protein and lacks DNA. The ten most abundant clones cover roughly 3.5% of a sample with about 550,000 distinct CDR3 sequences. What was sequenced was blood T cells: a sorted CD56 or NKG2C T cell subset, CD4+ or CD8+ T cells, or bulk PBMC T cells (not recorded which). V is TRBV5-1 and J is TRBJ2-1; TCRdb selects TRBD1, and the lack of DNA leaves this call unchecked. The sequence derives from a man between 18 and 29 years old in good health. The CDR3 loop is CASSDWGSGSYNEQFF.